This TCR beta chain was sequenced for a study of blood T cell repertoires in COVID-19. Overall study context: Sites in the United States, Italy and Spain provided acute and convalescent COVID-19 samples. T cells, B-cell-depleted T cells, or PBMCs provided the cDNA or gDNA that served as material.

The table came from immunoSEQ multiplex PCR; TCRdb's copy has only in-frame clones and leaves some out. The top ten hold around 28% of the sample, which has fewer than 30,000 clones, 70% to 90% seen once. V lost 1 base to trimming and J lost 7 bases; unmatched junction nucleotides: 7. The CDR3 length is 16 residues. Germline CDR1 reads MNHNS; CDR2 reads SASEGT. The chain is built from TRBV6-1 and TRBJ2-1; 10 bases agree with TRBD2. The specimen was peripheral blood. The receptor's source is a woman aged 80 or older with COVID-19, enrolled during active disease. The CDR3 DNA sequence: TGTGCCAGCAGTGAAGGGCTAGCGGGGGTGGGGAATGAGCAGTTCTTC. It translates to CASSEGLAGVGNEQFF.